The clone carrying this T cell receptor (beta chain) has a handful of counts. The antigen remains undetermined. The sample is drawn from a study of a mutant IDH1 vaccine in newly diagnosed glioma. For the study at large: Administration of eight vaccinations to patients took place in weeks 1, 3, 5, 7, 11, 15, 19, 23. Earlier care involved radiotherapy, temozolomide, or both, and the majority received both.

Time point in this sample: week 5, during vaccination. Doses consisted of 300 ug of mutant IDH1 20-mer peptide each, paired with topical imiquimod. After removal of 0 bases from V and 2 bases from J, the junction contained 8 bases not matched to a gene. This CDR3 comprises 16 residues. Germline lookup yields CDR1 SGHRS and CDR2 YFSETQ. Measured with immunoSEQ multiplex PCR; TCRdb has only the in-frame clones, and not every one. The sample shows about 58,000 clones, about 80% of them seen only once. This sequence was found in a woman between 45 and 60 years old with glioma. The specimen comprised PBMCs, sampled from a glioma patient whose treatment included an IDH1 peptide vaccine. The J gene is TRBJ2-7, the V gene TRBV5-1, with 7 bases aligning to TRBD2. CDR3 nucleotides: TGCGCCAGCAGCTTGGCCGACCGCGGGGGAGCCTACGAGCAGTACTTC. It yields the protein CASSLADRGGAYEQYF.